Listed here are 28 T cell receptor beta chains from one sample, sequenced in a study of T cell clonality in common variable immunodeficiency. Repertoires were generated with immunoSEQ multiplex PCR, while TCRdb's copy carries only in-frame clones and drops some. The record shows about 81,000 clones for this sample, with no singletons present. Sequenced material: peripheral blood mononuclear cells. These receptors came from a person between 18 and 70 years old in good health.

This clone was found many times. The read ends 3 residues early relative to the CDR3; the germline J gene fills the gap. The chain uses TRBV11-3 and TRBJ2-3, with a tentative D call TRBD2 (6 bases). Trimming left V 4 bases short and J 6 bases short, with 14 bases between. Germline V gene lookup returns CDR1 SGHNT and CDR2 YENEEA. The CDR3 has 14 amino acids. Incomplete CDR3 DNA: TGTGCCAGCAGCTCTAGGAGGGGAGCGGATACG. Translation gives CASSSRRGADT. The entire CDR3 protein is CASSSRRGADTQYF.

This clone was counted at least ten times. Read sequence stops 3 residues before the CDR3 end, and the germline J gene provides the missing end. The gene calls are TRBV5-1 and TRBJ2-7, with 7 bases aligning to TRBD1. V lost 5 bases to trimming and J lost 3 bases; unmatched junction nucleotides: 5. Germline-derived CDR1 and CDR2 are SGHRS and YFSETQ. The CDR3 has 13 amino acids. The covered CDR3 bases are TGCGCCAGCAGGGGGACAGTACTCTACGAG. This gives the protein CASRGTVLYE. The complete CDR3 sequence is CASRGTVLYEQYF.

This clone was detected ten times or more. The read ends 3 residues before the CDR3 terminus; that terminus is restored from the germline J gene. The J gene is TRBJ1-1, the V gene TRBV19; a weak D match, TRBD1 (5 bases). The CDR3 totals 13 residues. Trimming took 2 bases from V and 4 from J, leaving 8 bases between them. Germline V CDR1 and CDR2: LNHDA, SQIVND (reference sequence). The chain's CDR3 is CASSIKRGTEAFF. CDR3 bases read: TGTGCCAGTAGTATAAAGAGGGGCACTGAA.

Comment on this clone: Sequencing ends 3 residues short of the CDR3 end; the germline J gene provides the rest. This chain joins TRBV19 and TRBJ2-4, with D possibly being TRBD1 (6 bases). CDR1 and CDR2 (germline): LNHDA, SQIVND (reference sequence). CDR3 length equals 17 residues. Incomplete CDR3 DNA: TGTGCCAGTAGCCCCAGTCCGGGACATCATAGCAATCAGCCT. Translated, it gives CASSPSPGHHSNQP. The entire CDR3 protein reads CASSPSPGHHSNQPQYF.

This clone was seen ten or more times. The DNA read from the CDR3 is TGCAGCGTTCGACAGGGGGCAGATGAG. It translates to CSVRQGADE. The entire CDR3 reads CSVRQGADEQFF. This chain joins TRBV29-1 and TRBJ2-1; 10 bases are a match to TRBD1. From the germline J gene comes the end of the CDR3, since the read stops 3 residues before it. The CDR3 spans 12 residues. Germline V gene sequence: CDR1 SQVTM, CDR2 ANQGSEA. Trimming cost V 5 bases and J 8 bases; bases outside gene matches: 3.

This clone was seen at least ten times. The read ends 3 residues early relative to the CDR3; the germline J gene fills the gap. The rearrangement links TRBV3-1 (or the pseudogene TRBV3-2) to TRBJ2-7; TRBD1 matches 7 bases. Trimming removed 8 bases from V and 6 bases from J; junction bases left unmatched: 19. Germline assignment: CDR1 LGHDT and CDR2 YNNKEL (reference sequence). CDR3 length: 16 amino acids. CDR3 DNA, as far as it was read: TGTGCCAGCCTTCGTCCCTTACCTGACAGGGTAACCGAG. It codes for CASLRPLPDRVTE. The entire CDR3 reads CASLRPLPDRVTEQYF.

This clone was seen at least ten times. The CDR3 goes on 3 residues after the read ends, and that part is filled in from the germline J gene. The chain couples TRBV20-1 to TRBJ1-6; D perhaps matches TRBD1 (5 bases). The ends were cut back, 0 bases at V and 0 bases at J, with 9 bases in the middle. This CDR3 contains 16 residues. The germline gives CDR1 DFQATT, CDR2 SNEGSKA (reference sequence). The sequenced CDR3 bases are TGCAGTGCTAGAGAAGGGGCCAGCTCCTATAATTCACCC. Residues: CSAREGASSYNSP. Given in full, the CDR3 is CSAREGASSYNSPLHF.

This clone was detected ten times or more. The CDR3 end lies 3 residues beyond the end of the read and is filled in from the germline J gene. This sequence joins TRBV2 and TRBJ1-2; D remains ambiguous. The CDR3 loop spans 16 amino acids. CDR1 is SNHLY and CDR2 is FYNNEI in the germline V gene. The ends were cut back, 1 base at V and 4 bases at J, with 16 bases in the middle. This CDR3 reads CASSEDGFPNGYGYTF. The part of the CDR3 DNA that was read is TGTGCCAGCAGTGAAGACGGGTTCCCAAACGGCTATGGC.

This clone was observed at least ten times. The CDR3 end is not reached by the read, which stops 3 residues before it; the germline J gene fills it in. This chain uses TRBV19 with TRBJ2-1; 8 bases map to TRBD2. CDR1 is LNHDA and CDR2 is SQIVND in the germline V gene (reference sequence). Trimming took 1 base from V and 6 from J; bases not matched to a gene: 5. This CDR3 contains 15 residues. The sequenced part of the CDR3 DNA is TGTGCCAGTAGTATAGGTCCCGGGACTAGCAATGAG. Translation gives CASSIGPGTSNE. From start to end, the CDR3 is CASSIGPGTSNEQFF. The entire variable domain, with the rest obtained from reference TRBV19 and TRBJ2-1, is as follows: DGGITQSPKYLFRKEGQNVTLSCEQNLNHDAMYWYRQDPGQGLRLIYYSQIVNDFQKGDIAEGYSVSREKKESFPLTVTSAQKNPTAFYLCASSIGPGTSNEQFFGPGTRLTVL.

This clone was seen at least ten times. Read coverage stops 3 residues before the CDR3 terminus; the germline J gene supplies the remainder. The V call is TRBV7-9, the J call TRBJ1-5, with a possible D match to TRBD1 (5 bases). This CDR3 is built from 11 residues. Trimming cost V 4 bases and J 9 bases, with 7 bases left between them. CDR1 is SEHNR, CDR2 FQNEAQ, per germline (reference sequence). The sequenced CDR3 bases are TGTGCCAGCAGCTCCGGGGGGCCC. As protein: CASSSGGP. From start to end, the CDR3 is CASSSGGPQHF.

This clone was counted at least ten times. The read comes to an end 3 residues before the CDR3 does, leaving the germline J gene to fill in the end. The chain combines TRBV19 with TRBJ2-7; TRBD1 is a possible D gene (5 bases). The CDR3 length is 13 residues. Trimming took off 3 bases at V and 6 bases at J, with 12 bases between the two ends. Germline CDR1 reads LNHDA; CDR2 reads SQIVND (reference sequence). The CDR3 sequence is CASSMGQGGEQYF. Incomplete CDR3 DNA: TGTGCCAGTAGTATGGGGCAGGGCGGCGAG.

This clone was picked up many times. Read coverage stops 3 residues before the CDR3 terminus; the germline J gene supplies the remainder. The chain uses TRBV12-3 or TRBV12-4 and TRBJ1-6; D ambiguous. With 0 bases removed from V and 12 bases from J, the gap between germline ends came to 6 bases. CDR3 length: 12 amino acids. The CDR3 loop is CASSLAPQPLHF. Incomplete CDR3 DNA: TGTGCCAGCAGTTTAGCCCCACAACCC.

On this clone: Germline and junction disagree at one end, which may indicate a read error. The read falls 3 residues short of the CDR3 end, and the missing part is taken from the germline J gene. The chain is built from TRBV19 and TRBJ1-6; D ambiguous. The CDR3 is 16 amino acids. Per germline, CDR1 LNHDA and CDR2 SQIVND (reference sequence). The DNA read from the CDR3 is TGTGTCAGTAATATAAGGGTCCCGCAAGGCCACTCACCC. Protein: CVSNIRVPQGHSP. The full-length CDR3 reads as CVSNIRVPQGHSPLHF.

This clone was seen repeatedly, ten times or more. CDR3 protein: CASRRLADFYEQYF. CDR3 DNA, as far as it was read: TGTGCCAGTCGAAGACTAGCAGACTTCTACGAG. This chain links TRBV7-2 with TRBJ2-7; 7 nucleotides match TRBD2. The sequence runs out 3 residues before the end of the CDR3; the remainder is reconstructed from the germline J gene. This CDR3 region has 14 residues. J lost 3 bases, V lost 9 bases, and 11 bases had no gene match. Germline CDR1 reads SGHTA; CDR2 reads FQGNSA.

This clone was found many times. The read terminates 3 residues ahead of where the CDR3 ends, so the germline J gene completes it. V and J are TRBV19 and TRBJ1-5; 10 nucleotides match TRBD1. Germline V gives CDR1 LNHDA, CDR2 SQIVND (reference sequence). J lost 6 bases, V lost 6 bases, and 8 bases had no gene match. The CDR3 runs 15 residues. CDR3 loop: CASRGGQGHPQPQHF. Partial CDR3 DNA: TGTGCCAGTAGGGGGGGACAGGGGCATCCTCAGCCC.

This clone came up many times. The read ends 3 residues early relative to the CDR3; the germline J gene fills the gap. The chain links TRBV5-1 to TRBJ1-1, with unresolved D. Germline lookup yields CDR1 SGHRS and CDR2 YFSETQ. Trimming removed 4 bases at V and 1 base at J, with 8 bases between. The CDR3 is made up of 13 amino acids. CDR3 residues: CASSLTTNTEAFF. CDR3 DNA (partial): TGCGCCAGCAGCCTTACAACGAACACTGAA. Together with reference TRBV5-1 and TRBJ1-1, the CDR3 gives the full variable domain: KAGVTQTPRYLIKTRGQQVTLSCSPISGHRSVSWYQQTPGQGLQFLFEYFSETQRNKGNFPGRFSGRQFSNSRSEMNVSTLELGDSALYLCASSLTTNTEAFFGQGTRLTVV.

Ten or more counts support this clone. The read is 3 residues too short to cover the CDR3 end, so that end is filled in from the germline J gene. The chain has TRBV19 and TRBJ1-5; TRBD1 is a possible D gene (5 bases). Deletions cut 5 bases from V and 1 base from J, with 18 bases between. Germline V lookup: CDR1 LNHDA, CDR2 SQIVND (reference sequence). This CDR3 has 17 amino acids. The sequenced CDR3 bases are TGTGCCAGTAGTCTCCCTCAGGGAACCCCCAGCAATCAGCCC. This gives the protein CASSLPQGTPSNQP. The whole CDR3 sequence is CASSLPQGTPSNQPQHF.

This clone was seen many times. The CDR3 region is CSARSGLANNEQFF. CDR3 bases read: TGCAGTGCTAGAAGCGGGCTAGCCAACAATGAG. The chain is built from TRBV20-1 and TRBJ2-1; perhaps TRBD2 as D (6 bases). Read coverage stops 3 residues before the CDR3 terminus; the germline J gene supplies the remainder. There are 14 residues in the CDR3. Germline V CDR1 and CDR2: DFQATT, SNEGSKA (reference sequence). V lost 2 bases and J 5 bases, leaving 13 bases between the germline ends.

This clone was counted at least ten times. Read coverage stops 3 residues before the CDR3 terminus; the germline J gene supplies the remainder. The rearrangement links TRBV24-1 to TRBJ2-3; 10 bases match TRBD2. Germline V gene sequence: CDR1 KGHDR, CDR2 SFDVKD. This CDR3 is built from 18 residues. V was pared by 3 bases and J by 1 base, with 9 bases of the junction left unmatched. Incomplete CDR3 DNA: TGTGCCACCAGTGATCCCCGTTCCGGACTAGCGGGCACAGATACG. This encodes CATSDPRSGLAGTDT. The full CDR3 protein reads CATSDPRSGLAGTDTQYF.

The sample holds many counts of this clone. The read terminates 3 residues ahead of where the CDR3 ends, so the germline J gene completes it. V gene TRBV7-9 combines with J gene TRBJ2-5; D not resolved. V was clipped by 5 bases and J by 1 base, with 14 bases between them. CDR3 length: 15 residues. CDR1 SEHNR and CDR2 FQNEAQ come from the germline V gene (reference sequence). This CDR3 is CASSPPGSSQETQYF. CDR3 DNA, as far as it was read: TGTGCCAGCAGCCCCCCGGGTAGCAGCCAAGAGACC.

This clone has just a few counts. The read halts 3 residues ahead of the CDR3 end, with the missing end drawn from the germline J gene. This chain links TRBV7-2 with TRBJ1-2, with D possibly TRBD1 on 5 matching bases. CDR3 size: 15 residues. Germline CDR1 SGHTA, CDR2 FQGNSA. The CDR3 DNA, read in part, is TGTGCCAGCAGCTTAGTTCTCGGTGGGGCTGTCGGC. Translation: CASSLVLGGAVG. The entire CDR3 protein reads CASSLVLGGAVGYTF. The full variable domain, in which reference TRBV7-2 and TRBJ1-2 provide the parts outside the CDR3, is GAGVSQSPSNKVTEKGKDVELRCDPISGHTALYWYRQSLGQGLEFLIYFQGNSAPDKSGLPSDRFSAERTGGSVSTLTIQRTQQEDSAVYLCASSLVLGGAVGYTFGSGTRLTVV.

The DNA read from the CDR3 is TGTGCCAGCAGCTTGTGGCCTAGCGGGTACGAG. Its protein is CASSLWPSGYE. The whole CDR3 protein reads CASSLWPSGYEQYF. The gene calls are TRBV5-5 and TRBJ2-7; 8 bases line up with TRBD2. The CDR3 end lies 3 residues beyond the end of the read and is filled in from the germline J gene. CDR3 length: 14 residues. The germline CDR1 and CDR2 sequences are SGHKS and YYEKEE (reference sequence). V was clipped by 1 base and J by 4 bases; unmatched bases: 4.

This clone was counted ten times or more. The read falls 3 residues short of the CDR3 end, and the missing part is taken from the germline J gene. This chain links TRBV30 with TRBJ1-1, with a weak D call TRBD1 (6 bases). The CDR3 has 15 residues. From germline, CDR1 is GTSNPN and CDR2 SVGIG (reference sequence). Trimming removed 0 bases at V and 0 bases at J, with 11 bases between. The CDR3 bases that were read are TGTGCCTGGAGTGTACAACAGGGCCTGAACACTGAA. As protein: CAWSVQQGLNTE. The entire CDR3 sequence reads CAWSVQQGLNTEAFF.

In its sample, this clone was seen many times. The read falls 3 residues short of the CDR3 end, and the missing part is taken from the germline J gene. This chain joins TRBV5-8 and TRBJ1-5, with TRBD1 matching 9 bases. V was pared by 2 bases and J by 2 bases, with 2 bases of the junction left unmatched. CDR1 is SGHTS, CDR2 YDEGEE, per germline. The CDR3 spans 15 residues. The DNA read from the CDR3 is TGTGCCAGCAGCTTAACAGGGGGCGGCAATCAGCCC. The encoded protein is CASSLTGGGNQP. The full CDR3 reads CASSLTGGGNQPQHF.

This clone was detected ten times or more. The CDR3 extends 3 residues past the end of the read, so its final part is completed from the germline J gene. The chain couples TRBV7-2 to TRBJ1-2, with 9 bases aligning to TRBD1. The length of the CDR3 is 13 residues. Germline lookup yields CDR1 SGHTA and CDR2 FQGNSA. The CDR3 spells CASRSGTGRGYTF. Incomplete CDR3 DNA: TGTGCCAGCAGGTCCGGGACAGGGAGAGGC.

This clone was seen at least ten times. From the germline J gene comes the end of the CDR3, since the read stops 3 residues before it. The chain employs TRBV7-3 and TRBJ1-1; D may be TRBD1 (6 bases). Germline V gene lookup returns CDR1 SGHTA and CDR2 FQGTGA. The V end was cut by 5 bases, the J end by 6 bases, with 25 bases between. This CDR3 is 17 amino acids long. The sequenced CDR3 bases are TGTGCCAGCAGCACCCGCCGCGGGGGGCGGGGTGGGGCTGAA. It translates to CASSTRRGGRGGAE. From start to end, the CDR3 is CASSTRRGGRGGAEAFF.

This clone was detected ten times or more. The read stops 3 residues short of the end of the CDR3; the missing end is completed from the germline J gene. The rearrangement joins TRBV10-2 to TRBJ2-5, with D possibly being TRBD1 or TRBD2 (5 bases each). The CDR3 is 13 amino acids. The germline V and J ends were trimmed by 7 bases and 4 bases, with 13 bases remaining between them. CDR1 is WSHSY and CDR2 is SAAADI in the germline V gene. This chain's CDR3 is CASMLTRGETQYF. The sequenced CDR3 bases are TGCGCCAGCATGTTAACGAGGGGAGAGACC.

There are many counts of this clone. The read ends 3 residues early relative to the CDR3; the germline J gene fills the gap. V usage is TRBV7-2 and J usage is TRBJ1-1, with D unresolved. Per germline, CDR1 SGHTA and CDR2 FQGNSA. V was clipped by 3 bases and J by 4 bases, with 12 bases between them. The CDR3 is made up of 14 amino acids. The CDR3 region is CASSFSIESTEAFF. The covered CDR3 bases are TGTGCCAGCAGCTTCTCTATTGAGAGCACTGAA.